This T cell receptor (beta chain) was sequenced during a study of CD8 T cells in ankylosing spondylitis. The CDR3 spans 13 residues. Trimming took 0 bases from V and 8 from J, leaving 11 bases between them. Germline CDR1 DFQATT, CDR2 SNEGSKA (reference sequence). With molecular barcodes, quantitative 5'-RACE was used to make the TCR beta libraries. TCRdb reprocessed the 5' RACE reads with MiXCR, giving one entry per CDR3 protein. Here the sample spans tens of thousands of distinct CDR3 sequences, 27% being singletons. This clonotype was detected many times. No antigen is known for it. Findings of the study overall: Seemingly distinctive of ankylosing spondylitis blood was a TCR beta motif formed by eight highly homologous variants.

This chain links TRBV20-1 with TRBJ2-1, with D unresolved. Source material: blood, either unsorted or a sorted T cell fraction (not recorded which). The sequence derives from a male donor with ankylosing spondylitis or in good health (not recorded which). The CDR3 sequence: CSAREGAPDEQFF. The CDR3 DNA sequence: TGCAGTGCTAGAGAAGGAGCCCCGGATGAGCAGTTCTTC.